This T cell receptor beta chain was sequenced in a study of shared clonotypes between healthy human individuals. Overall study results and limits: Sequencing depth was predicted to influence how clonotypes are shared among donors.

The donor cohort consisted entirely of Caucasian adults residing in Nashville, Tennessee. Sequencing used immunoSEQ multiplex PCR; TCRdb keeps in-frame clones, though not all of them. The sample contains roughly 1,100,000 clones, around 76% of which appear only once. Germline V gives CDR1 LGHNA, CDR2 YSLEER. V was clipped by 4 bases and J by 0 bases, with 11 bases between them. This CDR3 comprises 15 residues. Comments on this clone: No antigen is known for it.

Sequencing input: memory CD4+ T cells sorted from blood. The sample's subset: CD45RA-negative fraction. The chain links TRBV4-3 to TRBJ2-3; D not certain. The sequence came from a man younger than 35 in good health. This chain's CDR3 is CASSLSRASTDTQYF. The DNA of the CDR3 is TGCGCCAGCAGCCTTTCTCGGGCGAGCACAGATACGCAGTATTTT.